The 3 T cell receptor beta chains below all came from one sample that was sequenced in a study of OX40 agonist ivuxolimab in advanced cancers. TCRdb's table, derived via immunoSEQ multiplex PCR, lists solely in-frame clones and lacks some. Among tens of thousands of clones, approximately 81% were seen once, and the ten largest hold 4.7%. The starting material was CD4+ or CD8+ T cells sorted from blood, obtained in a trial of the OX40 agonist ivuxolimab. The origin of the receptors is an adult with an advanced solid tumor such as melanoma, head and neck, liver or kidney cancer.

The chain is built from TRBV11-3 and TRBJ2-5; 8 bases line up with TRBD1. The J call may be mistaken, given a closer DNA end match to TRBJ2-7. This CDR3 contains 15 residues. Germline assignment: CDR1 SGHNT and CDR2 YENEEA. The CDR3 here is CASSFPGTGDYEQYF. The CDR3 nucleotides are TGTGCCAGCAGCTTTCCCGGGACAGGAGACTACGAGCAGTACTTC.

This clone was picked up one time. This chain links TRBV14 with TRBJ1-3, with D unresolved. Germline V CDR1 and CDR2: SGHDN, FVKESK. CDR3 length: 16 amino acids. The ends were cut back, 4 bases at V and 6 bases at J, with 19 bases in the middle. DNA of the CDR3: TGTGCCAGCAGCCCTCTGCTCTTGGGTCTGACAAACACCATATATTTT. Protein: CASSPLLLGLTNTIYF. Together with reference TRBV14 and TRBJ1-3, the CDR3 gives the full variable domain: EAGVTQFPSHSVIEKGQTVTLRCDPISGHDNLYWYRRVMGKEIKFLLHFVKESKQDESGMPNNRFLAERTGGTYSTLKVQPAELEDSGVYFCASSPLLLGLTNTIYFGEGSWLTVV.

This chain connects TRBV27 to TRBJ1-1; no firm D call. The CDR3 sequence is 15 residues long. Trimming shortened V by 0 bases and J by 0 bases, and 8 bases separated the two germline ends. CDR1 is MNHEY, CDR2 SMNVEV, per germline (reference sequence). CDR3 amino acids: CASSLSGPLNTEAFF. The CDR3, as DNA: TGTGCCAGCAGTTTATCCGGCCCCCTGAACACTGAAGCTTTCTTT.